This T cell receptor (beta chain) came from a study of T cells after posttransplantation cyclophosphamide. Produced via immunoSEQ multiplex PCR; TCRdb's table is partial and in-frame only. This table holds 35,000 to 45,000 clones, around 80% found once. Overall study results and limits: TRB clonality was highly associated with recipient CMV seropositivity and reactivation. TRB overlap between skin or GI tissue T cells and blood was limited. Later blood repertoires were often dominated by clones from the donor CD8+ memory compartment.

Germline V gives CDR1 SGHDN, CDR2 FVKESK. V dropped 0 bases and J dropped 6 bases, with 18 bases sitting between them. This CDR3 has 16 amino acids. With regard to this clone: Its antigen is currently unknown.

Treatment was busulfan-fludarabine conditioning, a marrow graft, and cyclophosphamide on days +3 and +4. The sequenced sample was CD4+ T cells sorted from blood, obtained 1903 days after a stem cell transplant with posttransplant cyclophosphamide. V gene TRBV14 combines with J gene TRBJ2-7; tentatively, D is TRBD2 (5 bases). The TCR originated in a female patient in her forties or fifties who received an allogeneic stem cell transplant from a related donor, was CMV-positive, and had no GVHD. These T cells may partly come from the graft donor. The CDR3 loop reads CASSQDERVKSGEQYF. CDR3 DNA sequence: TGTGCCAGCAGCCAAGATGAGAGGGTCAAGTCCGGCGAGCAGTACTTC.